One and the same sample provided the 29 T cell receptor beta chains below, sequenced in a study of regulatory T cells in long-lasting Graves disease. Investigators prepared the TCR beta libraries by applying iRepertoire HTBI primers and Arm-PCR of CDR3 regions. A single record per CDR3 protein comes from TCRdb applying MiXCR to the multiplex PCR reads. Of about 540,000 distinct CDR3 sequences in the sample, roughly 12% were seen once. Specified time point: newly diagnosed GD, antithyroid drugs for less than 3 months. The TCR library was made from RNA extracted from PBMCs. These data also featured in a second study, about T cells in Graves' hyperthyroidism and ophthalmopathy.

The specimen was peripheral blood mononuclear cells (PBMCs), collected at new diagnosis, from a patient treated with antithyroid drugs. These receptors came from a young man with Graves disease.

Worth noting for this clonotype: A much bigger clone sits one base away, suggesting this may be a read error. The chain carries TRBV27 and TRBJ2-7, with D uncertain. Germline CDR1 reads MNHEY; CDR2 reads SMNVEV (reference sequence). This CDR3 spans 11 amino acids. With 5 bases removed from V and 5 bases from J, the gap between germline ends came to 7 bases. The CDR3 reads CASSTHHEQYF. The CDR3, as DNA: TGTGCCAGCAGTACCCACCACGAGCAGTACTTC.

This clonotype was seen more than once but under ten times. CDR3 loop: CASSWAGTGARSYEQYF. The CDR3 nucleotides are TGCGCCAGCAGCTGGGCAGGGACGGGAGCCCGCTCCTACGAGCAGTACTTC. This rearrangement joins TRBV5-1 to TRBJ2-7; possibly TRBD2 for D (6 bases). V shed 3 bases and J shed 0 bases, with 19 bases lying between them. This CDR3 is built from 17 residues. Per the germline V gene, CDR1 is SGHRS and CDR2 is YFSETQ.

Concerning this clonotype itself: A much more abundant neighbour one base away suggests this may be a read error. The CDR3 loop reads CSARQGANNEQYF. The CDR3 region has the DNA TGCAGTGCTAGACAGGGGGCCAACAATGAGCAGTACTTC. The rearrangement joins TRBV20-1 to TRBJ2-7; 8 positions agree with TRBD1. Germline V gene lookup returns CDR1 DFQATT and CDR2 SNEGSKA (reference sequence). V shed 2 bases and J 7 bases; nucleotides not matched to a gene: 7. The CDR3 is 13 amino acids.

This clonotype was observed a handful of times. The chain has TRBV3-1 and TRBJ2-5; D possibly corresponds to TRBD2 (6 bases). Trimming removed 3 bases at V and 1 base at J, with 15 bases between. CDR1 and CDR2 (germline): LGHDT, YNNKEL (reference sequence). The CDR3 is 16 amino acids. The CDR3 spells CASSHDGSGSQETQYF. DNA of the CDR3: TGTGCCAGCAGCCACGATGGATCCGGGAGCCAAGAGACCCAGTACTTC.

This clonotype was counted at least ten times. The V call is TRBV5-1, the J call TRBJ2-3; 10 bases line up with TRBD2. The CDR3 is 16 amino acids. CDR1 SGHRS and CDR2 YFSETQ come from the germline V gene. The V gene end was trimmed by 4 bases and the J gene end by 4 bases; junction bases not matched to a gene: 9. The chain's CDR3 is CASSPKAGGRSDTQYF. Written as DNA, the CDR3 is TGCGCCAGCAGCCCAAAAGCGGGAGGGCGGTCAGATACGCAGTATTTT.

To note about this clonotype: The junction and the germline gene differ at one end; a read error may be behind it. The gene calls are TRBV5-1 and TRBJ2-3; D may be TRBD2 (5 bases). CDR1 is SGHRS, CDR2 YFSETQ, per germline. CDR3 length equals 12 residues. This CDR3 reads CASSGQFDTQYF. The DNA of the CDR3 is TGTGCCAGCAGCGGCCAGTTCGATACGCAGTATTTT.

J is TRBJ2-3 and V is TRBV7-6; TRBD2 agrees at 8 bases. With V trimmed by 8 bases and J by 6 bases, 4 bases remained unmatched. Germline CDR1 and CDR2: SGHVS and FNYEAQ. This CDR3 contains 12 residues. CDR3 in amino acids: CASAGGRDTQYF. CDR3 coding DNA: TGTGCCAGCGCGGGGGGAAGGGATACGCAGTATTTT.

The chain links TRBV3-1 to TRBJ2-7; D possibly corresponds to TRBD2 (5 bases). The germline CDR1 and CDR2 sequences are LGHDT and YNNKEL (reference sequence). Trimming removed 0 bases from V and 4 bases from J, with 16 bases in between. This CDR3 comprises 16 residues. CDR3 sequence: CASSQDITSGEYEQYF. The DNA of the CDR3 is TGTGCCAGCAGCCAAGATATAACTAGTGGGGAATACGAGCAGTACTTC.

The CDR3 coding sequence is TGTGCCAGCAGCCCGGGGGCTAGCGGGGGGGGGGAGACCCAGTACTTC. Amino acids: CASSPGASGGGETQYF. The chain combines TRBV2 with TRBJ2-5; TRBD2 matches 12 bases. V trimming: 6 bases; J trimming: 5 bases; junction bases outside the gene matches: 10. The CDR3 length is 16 residues. Germline V lookup: CDR1 SNHLY, CDR2 FYNNEI.

This clonotype was seen more than once but under ten times. The chain employs TRBV7-2 and TRBJ2-3; 7 bases are a match to TRBD2. Germline values: CDR1 SGHTA, CDR2 FQGNSA. This CDR3 has 14 amino acids. V lost 4 bases to trimming and J lost 3 bases; unmatched junction nucleotides: 4. The CDR3 region has the DNA TGTGCCAGCAGCTCGTACGGGGGGACAGATACGCAGTATTTT. Protein product: CASSSYGGTDTQYF.

This clonotype showed up many times. The rearrangement uses TRBV11-3 and TRBJ2-1, with D possibly being TRBD2 (5 bases). V lost 2 bases to trimming and J lost 5 bases, with 10 bases between them. CDR1 is SGHNT, CDR2 YENEEA, per germline. The CDR3 totals 14 residues. CDR3 bases: TGTGCCAGCAGCTTAAGCGGAGAAAACAATGAGCAGTTCTTC. As protein: CASSLSGENNEQFF.

This clonotype showed up many times. The chain couples TRBV10-3 to TRBJ2-5, with TRBD2 matching over 9 bases. V lost 10 bases, J lost 1 base, and 19 bases stayed unmatched. Germline assignment: CDR1 ENHRY and CDR2 SYGVKD. There are 18 residues in the CDR3. The CDR3 nucleotides are TGTGCCACCCAGGTCCGGGGTAGCGGGAGTGGGTCCCAAGAGACCCAGTACTTC. As protein: CATQVRGSGSGSQETQYF.

This clonotype has only a few counts. The chain is built from TRBV30 and TRBJ2-7; D is perhaps TRBD1 (6 bases). CDR3 length: 14 residues. In germline, CDR1 is GTSNPN, CDR2 SVGIG (reference sequence). V lost 2 bases and J 7 bases, leaving 18 bases between the germline ends. The CDR3 spells CAWSLVQGLGEQYF. The CDR3 bases are TGTGCCTGGAGTCTCGTACAGGGATTGGGGGAGCAGTACTTC. The full variable domain, rest sourced from reference TRBV30 and TRBJ2-7, is SQTIHQWPATLVQPVGSPLSLECTVEGTSNPNLYWYRQAAGRGLQLLFYSVGIGQISSEVPQNLSASRPQDRQFILSSKKLLLSDSGFYLCAWSLVQGLGEQYFGPGTRLTVT.

The table lists this clonotype with a few counts. This sequence joins TRBV25-1 and TRBJ1-2; perhaps TRBD1 as D (6 bases). The CDR3 runs 15 residues. CDR1 and CDR2 from the germline V gene are MGHDK and SYGVNS. Between the trimmed V and J ends, which lost 3 bases and 4 bases, there was a span of 15 bases. CDR3 coding DNA: TGTGCCAGCAGTGACGCCTACAGGGATAGCTATGGCTACACCTTC. This sequence encodes CASSDAYRDSYGYTF.

This clonotype has at least ten counts. The V gene is TRBV7-2, the J gene TRBJ2-5, with D tentatively TRBD1 (5 bases). CDR1 and CDR2 (germline): SGHTA, FQGNSA. Trimming left V 2 bases short and J 7 bases short, with 17 bases between. The length of the CDR3 is 15 residues. CDR3 loop: CASSLQGKGFGTQYF. For the CDR3, the DNA is TGTGCCAGCAGCTTACAGGGTAAAGGGTTCGGGACCCAGTACTTC.

This clonotype was counted between two and nine times. This sequence joins TRBV5-5 and TRBJ2-2; unclear D gene. Trimming shortened V by 1 base and J by 1 base, and 5 bases separated the two germline ends. Germline V gene data show CDR1 as SGHKS and CDR2 as YYEKEE (reference sequence). This CDR3 has 14 amino acids. The DNA of the CDR3 is TGTGCCAGCAGCTTGATACTGAACACCGGGGAGCTGTTTTTT. The encoded protein is CASSLILNTGELFF.

There are many counts of this clonotype. The V call is TRBV9, the J call TRBJ2-3, with 9 bases aligning to TRBD2. The CDR3 is 15 amino acids. Losses at the gene ends were 7 bases for V and 1 base for J; bases not matched to a gene: 7. Germline V gives CDR1 SGDLS, CDR2 YYNGEE. This CDR3 is CASSARLAGTDTQYF. The CDR3 DNA sequence: TGTGCCAGCTCAGCGCGACTAGCGGGCACAGATACGCAGTATTTT.

The gene calls are TRBV20-1 and TRBJ2-3; a possible D gene is TRBD2 (5 bases). Germline assignment: CDR1 DFQATT and CDR2 SNEGSKA (reference sequence). The CDR3 covers 14 residues. Trimming pared 5 bases from V and 0 bases from J, leaving 12 bases between. CDR3 amino acids: CSAPKGGSTDTQYF. CDR3 DNA sequence: TGCAGTGCTCCCAAGGGCGGGAGCACAGATACGCAGTATTTT.

This clonotype came up a few times. The chain carries TRBV4-1 and TRBJ2-7, with 9 bases identical to TRBD2. V gave up 0 bases and J gave up 2 bases; unmatched junction bases: 5. The CDR3 is 16 amino acids. Looked up from germline, CDR1 is MGHRA and CDR2 is YSYEKL. As DNA, the CDR3 is TGCGCCAGCAGCCAAGACGATAGCGGGAGCCCCTACGAGCAGTACTTC. Translation gives CASSQDDSGSPYEQYF.

The gene calls are TRBV24-1 and TRBJ2-7, with 7 bases fitting TRBD1. The V gene's germline CDR1 is KGHDR and CDR2 SFDVKD. With 4 bases clipped from V and 2 bases from J, the junction kept 7 bases outside the gene matches. The CDR3 consists of 15 residues. The CDR3 is CATSDRDSNTYEQYF. CDR3 DNA sequence: TGTGCCACCAGTGACCGGGACAGCAACACCTACGAGCAGTACTTC.

The chain employs TRBV10-2 and TRBJ2-1; D not certain. CDR1 is WSHSY and CDR2 is SAAADI in the germline V gene. Trimming pared 3 bases from V and 13 bases from J, leaving 10 bases between. This CDR3 has 11 residues. Written as DNA, the CDR3 is TGCGCCAGCAGTGATTTGGCAGACCAGTTCTTC. Translated: CASSDLADQFF.

This clonotype was found many times. The rearrangement links TRBV10-3 to TRBJ2-4, with D maybe TRBD1 (5 bases). Trimming removed 6 bases at V and 8 bases at J, with 17 bases between. CDR1 and CDR2 from the germline V gene are ENHRY and SYGVKD. This CDR3 is 14 amino acids long. The CDR3, as DNA: TGTGCCATCAGCTCAGGAAGGGGCAACGACATTCAGTACTTC. This gives the protein CAISSGRGNDIQYF.

At least ten counts were recorded for this clonotype. V and J are TRBV15 and TRBJ1-3; the D gene is possibly TRBD1 (6 bases). The V end lost 0 bases, the J end lost 0 bases, and 9 bases lay between the germline ends. This CDR3 is built from 16 residues. Germline values: CDR1 LNHNV, CDR2 YYDKDF (reference sequence). The CDR3 loop is CATSRDLDSSGNTIYF. DNA of the CDR3: TGTGCCACCAGCAGAGATCTGGACAGCTCTGGAAACACCATATATTTT.

Concerning this clonotype itself: A much larger clone sits a single nucleotide away, making a read error possible. The V and J genes are TRBV6-1 and TRBJ2-7; 7 bases line up with TRBD2. The CDR3 runs 15 residues. Germline CDR1 and CDR2: MNHNS and SASEGT. The J segment lost 5 bases and the V segment lost 8 bases, leaving 15 bases of the junction unmatched. The CDR3, as DNA: TGTGCCAGCGTTGGGACTAACGGGAGTAGCAACGAGCAGTACTTC. Protein product: CASVGTNGSSNEQYF.

This chain connects TRBV20-1 to TRBJ1-1, with unresolved D. Deletions cut 3 bases from V and 1 base from J, with 6 bases between. Looked up from germline, CDR1 is DFQATT and CDR2 is SNEGSKA (reference sequence). The length of the CDR3 is 12 residues. This CDR3 reads CSASPTNTEAFF. CDR3 in DNA: TGCAGTGCTAGTCCGACGAACACTGAAGCTTTCTTT.

V usage is TRBV29-1 and J usage is TRBJ2-1; D may be TRBD1 or TRBD2 (5 bases each). The germline gives CDR1 SQVTM, CDR2 ANQGSEA. This CDR3 is built from 12 residues. V was trimmed by 3 bases and J by 11 bases, leaving 14 bases between them. CDR3 bases: TGCAGCGTTGATGGGACCGCAGATAAGCAGTTCTTC. Translated: CSVDGTADKQFF.

This clonotype has a count of ten or more. The chain couples TRBV2 to TRBJ2-2; no firm D call. Trimming removed 1 base from V and 6 bases from J, with 6 bases in between. Germline assignment: CDR1 SNHLY and CDR2 FYNNEI. This CDR3 is built from 13 residues. This chain's CDR3 is CASSEGVAGELFF. CDR3 bases: TGTGCCAGCAGTGAAGGAGTCGCCGGGGAGCTGTTTTTT. Full variable domain (missing parts from reference TRBV2 and TRBJ2-2): EPEVTQTPSHQVTQMGQEVILRCVPISNHLYFYWYRQILGQKVEFLVSFYNNEISEKSEIFDDQFSVERPDGSNFTLKIRSTKLEDSAMYFCASSEGVAGELFFGEGSRLTVL.

A single count supports this clonotype. The chain links TRBV12-3 or TRBV12-4 to TRBJ1-4, with a tentative D call TRBD1 (6 bases). The CDR3 has 14 amino acids. The ends were cut back, 6 bases at V and 3 bases at J, with 11 bases in the middle. As DNA, the CDR3 is TGTGCCAGCAGCAGACAGGTTCCTAATGAAAAACTGTTTTTT. Translated: CASSRQVPNEKLFF.

This clonotype was observed at least ten times. The junction departs from germline at one end; a sequencing error may be responsible. V and J are TRBV5-1 and TRBJ1-5; no definite D call. Germline loops: CDR1 SGHRS, CDR2 YFSETQ. CDR3 length: 14 amino acids. The CDR3 loop reads CASSLWAGGQPQHF. The CDR3, as DNA: TGTGCCAGCAGCTTGTGGGCAGGTGGCCAGCCCCAGCATTTT. Full variable domain (outside the CDR3, taken from reference TRBV5-1 and TRBJ1-5): KAGVTQTPRYLIKTRGQQVTLSCSPISGHRSVSWYQQTPGQGLQFLFEYFSETQRNKGNFPGRFSGRQFSNSRSEMNVSTLELGDSALYLCASSLWAGGQPQHFGDGTRLSIL.